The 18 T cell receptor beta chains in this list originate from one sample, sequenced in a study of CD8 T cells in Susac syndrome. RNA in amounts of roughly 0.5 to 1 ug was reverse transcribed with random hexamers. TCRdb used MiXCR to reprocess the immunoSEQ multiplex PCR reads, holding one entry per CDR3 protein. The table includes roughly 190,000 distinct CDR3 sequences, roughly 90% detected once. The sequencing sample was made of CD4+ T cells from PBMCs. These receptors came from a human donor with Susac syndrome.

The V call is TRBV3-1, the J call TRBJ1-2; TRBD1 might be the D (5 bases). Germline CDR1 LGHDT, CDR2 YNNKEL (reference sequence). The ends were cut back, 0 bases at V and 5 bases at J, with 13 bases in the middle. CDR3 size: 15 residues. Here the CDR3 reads CASSQEWGSGYGYTF. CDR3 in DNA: TGTGCCAGCAGCCAAGAGTGGGGCAGCGGATATGGCTACACCTTC.

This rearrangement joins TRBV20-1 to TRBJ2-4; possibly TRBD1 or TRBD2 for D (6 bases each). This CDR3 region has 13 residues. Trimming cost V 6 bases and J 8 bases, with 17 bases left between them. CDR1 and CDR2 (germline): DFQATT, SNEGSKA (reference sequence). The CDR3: CSASAGGPYIQYF. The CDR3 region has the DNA TGCAGTGCCAGCGCTGGGGGGCCATACATTCAGTACTTC.

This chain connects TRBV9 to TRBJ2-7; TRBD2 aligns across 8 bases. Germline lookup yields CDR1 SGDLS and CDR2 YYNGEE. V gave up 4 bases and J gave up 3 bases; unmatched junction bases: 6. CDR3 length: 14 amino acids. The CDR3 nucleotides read TGTGCCAGCAGCCCGTTGGGACTAGACTACGAGCAGTACTTC. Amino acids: CASSPLGLDYEQYF.

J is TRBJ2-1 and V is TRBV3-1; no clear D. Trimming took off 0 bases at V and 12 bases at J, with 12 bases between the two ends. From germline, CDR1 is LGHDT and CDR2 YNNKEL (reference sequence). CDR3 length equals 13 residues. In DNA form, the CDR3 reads TGTGCCAGCAGCCAAGATTTCGGGTACGGGCAGTTCTTC. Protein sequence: CASSQDFGYGQFF.

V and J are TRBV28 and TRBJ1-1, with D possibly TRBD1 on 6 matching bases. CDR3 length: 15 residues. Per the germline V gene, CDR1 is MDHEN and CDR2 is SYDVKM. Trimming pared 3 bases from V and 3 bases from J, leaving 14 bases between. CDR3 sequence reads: CASSFPGGLYTEAFF. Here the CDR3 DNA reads TGTGCCAGCAGTTTCCCCGGGGGGCTTTACACTGAAGCTTTCTTT.

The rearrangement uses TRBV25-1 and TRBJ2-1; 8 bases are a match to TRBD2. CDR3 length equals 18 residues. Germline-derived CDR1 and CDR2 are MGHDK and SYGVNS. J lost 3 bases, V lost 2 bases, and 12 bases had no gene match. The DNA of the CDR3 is TGTGCCAGCAGTGAACCCCACCCGGGAGCGGGAGACTACAATGAGCAGTTCTTC. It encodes CASSEPHPGAGDYNEQFF. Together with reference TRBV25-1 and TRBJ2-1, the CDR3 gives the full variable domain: EADIYQTPRYLVIGTGKKITLECSQTMGHDKMYWYQQDPGMELHLIHYSYGVNSTEKGDLSSESTVSRIRTEHFPLTLESARPSHTSQYLCASSEPHPGAGDYNEQFFGPGTRLTVL.

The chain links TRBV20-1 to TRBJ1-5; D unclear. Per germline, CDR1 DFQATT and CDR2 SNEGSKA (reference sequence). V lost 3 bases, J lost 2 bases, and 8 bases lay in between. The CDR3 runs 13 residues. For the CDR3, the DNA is TGCAGTGCTAGGTCGAGGGGCAATCAGCCCCAGCATTTT. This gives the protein CSARSRGNQPQHF.

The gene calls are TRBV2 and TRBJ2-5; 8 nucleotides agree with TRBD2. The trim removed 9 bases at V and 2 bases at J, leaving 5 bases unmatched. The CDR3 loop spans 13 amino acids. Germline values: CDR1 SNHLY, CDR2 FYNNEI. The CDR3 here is CARREDGQETQYF. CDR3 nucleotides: TGTGCCAGGCGGGAGGATGGACAAGAGACCCAGTACTTC.

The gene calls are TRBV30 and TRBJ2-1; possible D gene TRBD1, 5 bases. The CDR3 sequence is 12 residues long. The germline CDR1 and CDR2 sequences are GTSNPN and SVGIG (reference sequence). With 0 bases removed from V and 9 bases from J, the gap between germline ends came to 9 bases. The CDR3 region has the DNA TGTGCCTGGAGTGTTAGGGGAAGTGAGCAGTTCTTC. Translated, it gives CAWSVRGSEQFF.

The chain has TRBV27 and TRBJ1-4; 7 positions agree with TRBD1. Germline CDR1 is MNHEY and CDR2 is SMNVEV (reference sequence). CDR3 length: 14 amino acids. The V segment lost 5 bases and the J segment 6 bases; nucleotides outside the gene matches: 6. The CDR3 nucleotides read TGTGCCAGCAGTCTGGACAGGTCGTATGAAAAACTGTTTTTT. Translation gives CASSLDRSYEKLFF.

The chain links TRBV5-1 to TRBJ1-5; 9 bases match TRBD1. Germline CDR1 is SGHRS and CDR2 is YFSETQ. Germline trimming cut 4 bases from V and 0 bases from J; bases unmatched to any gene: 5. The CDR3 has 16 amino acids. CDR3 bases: TGCGCCAGCAGCCCAGGACAGGGGACTAGCAATCAGCCCCAGCATTTT. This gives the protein CASSPGQGTSNQPQHF. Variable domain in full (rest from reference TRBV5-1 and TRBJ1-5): KAGVTQTPRYLIKTRGQQVTLSCSPISGHRSVSWYQQTPGQGLQFLFEYFSETQRNKGNFPGRFSGRQFSNSRSEMNVSTLELGDSALYLCASSPGQGTSNQPQHFGDGTRLSIL.

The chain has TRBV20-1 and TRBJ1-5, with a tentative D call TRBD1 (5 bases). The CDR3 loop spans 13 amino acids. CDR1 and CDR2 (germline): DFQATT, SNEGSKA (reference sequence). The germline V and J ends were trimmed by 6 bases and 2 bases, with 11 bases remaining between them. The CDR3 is CSARGFGNQPQHF. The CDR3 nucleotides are TGCAGTGCGAGGGGTTTCGGCAATCAGCCCCAGCATTTT.

Here the CDR3 DNA reads TGTGCCAGCAGTAGAGACAGGGCTTACTCCTACGAGCAGTACTTC. Protein product: CASSRDRAYSYEQYF. The rearrangement uses TRBV2 and TRBJ2-7; 7 nucleotides line up with TRBD1. J gave up 0 bases and V 5 bases, and 7 bases lay outside the gene matches. Germline CDR1 and CDR2: SNHLY and FYNNEI. The CDR3 has 15 amino acids.

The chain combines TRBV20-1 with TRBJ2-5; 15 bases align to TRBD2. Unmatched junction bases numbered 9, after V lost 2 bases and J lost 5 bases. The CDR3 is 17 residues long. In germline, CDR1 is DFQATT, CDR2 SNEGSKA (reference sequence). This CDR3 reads CSARRTSGGDLGETQYF. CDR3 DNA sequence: TGCAGTGCTAGACGGACTAGCGGGGGGGATCTTGGGGAGACCCAGTACTTC.

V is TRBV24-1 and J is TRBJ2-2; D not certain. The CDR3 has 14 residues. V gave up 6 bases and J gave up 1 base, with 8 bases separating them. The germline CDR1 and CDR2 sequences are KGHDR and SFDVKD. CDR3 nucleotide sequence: TGTGCCACCAGTACGGCGGAGAACACCGGGGAGCTGTTTTTT. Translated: CATSTAENTGELFF.

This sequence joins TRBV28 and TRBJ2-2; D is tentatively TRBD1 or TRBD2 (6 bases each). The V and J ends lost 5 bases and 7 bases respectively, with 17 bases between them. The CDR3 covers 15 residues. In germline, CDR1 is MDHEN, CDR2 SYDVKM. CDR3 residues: CASSLHSRGGGELFF. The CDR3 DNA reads TGTGCCAGCAGTCTCCACTCCAGGGGAGGCGGGGAGCTGTTTTTT.

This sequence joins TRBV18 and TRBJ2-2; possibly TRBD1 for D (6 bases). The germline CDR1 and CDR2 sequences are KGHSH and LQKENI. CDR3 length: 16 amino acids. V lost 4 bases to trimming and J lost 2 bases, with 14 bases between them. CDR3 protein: CASSLTGTINTGELFF. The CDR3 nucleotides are TGTGCCAGCTCACTCACCGGGACAATCAACACCGGGGAGCTGTTTTTT.

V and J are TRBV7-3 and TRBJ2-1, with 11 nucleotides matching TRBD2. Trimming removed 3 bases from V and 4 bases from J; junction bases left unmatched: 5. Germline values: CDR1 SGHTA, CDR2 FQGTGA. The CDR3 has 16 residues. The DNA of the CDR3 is TGTGCCAGCAGCTTCACCGGGACTAGCGGATACAATGAGCAGTTCTTC. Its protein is CASSFTGTSGYNEQFF.